This TCR beta chain was documented in a study of T cells after yellow fever vaccination. Synthesis of TCR cDNA relied on 5'RACE template switching, which attached a universal primer site and UMIs. MiXCR, run by TCRdb on the 5' RACE reads, gives a single entry per CDR3 protein. The sample has more than 250,000 distinct CDR3 sequences, around 7% seen once. Whole-study findings and limits: Post-booster repertoires again held most primary-vaccination clones (roughly 95% CD4, roughly 88% CD8).

This clonotype was seen more than once but under ten times. The antigen remains undetermined. The sequence came from a man between 18 and 35 years old who received the YFV17D yellow fever vaccine. The sample in question was PBMCs, obtained about 49 days after the first yellow fever vaccination.

The CDR3 reads CATRRPGAGELFF. Here the CDR3 DNA reads TGTGCCACGAGACGGCCGGGGGCCGGGGAGCTGTTTTTT. This chain connects TRBV6-6 to TRBJ2-2; D possibly corresponds to TRBD2 (6 bases). V gave up 10 bases and J gave up 6 bases, with 15 bases separating them. This CDR3 contains 13 residues. Germline CDR1 and CDR2: MNHNY and SVGAGI (reference sequence).